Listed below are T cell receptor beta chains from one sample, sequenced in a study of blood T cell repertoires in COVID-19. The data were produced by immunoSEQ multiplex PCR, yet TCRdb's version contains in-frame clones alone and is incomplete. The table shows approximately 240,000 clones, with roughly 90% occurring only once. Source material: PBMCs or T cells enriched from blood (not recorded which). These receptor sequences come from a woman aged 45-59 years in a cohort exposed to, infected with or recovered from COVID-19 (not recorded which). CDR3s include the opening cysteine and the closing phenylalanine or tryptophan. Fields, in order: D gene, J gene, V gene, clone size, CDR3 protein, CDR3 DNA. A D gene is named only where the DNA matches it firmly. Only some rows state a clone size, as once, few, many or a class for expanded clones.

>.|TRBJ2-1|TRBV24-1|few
CATSDGRGRNPNSYNEQFF
TGTGCCACCAGTGATGGCAGGGGCCGCAACCCCAACTCCTACAATGAGCAGTTCTTC
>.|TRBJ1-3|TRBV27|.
CASSLAGLGNTIYF
TGTGCCAGCAGTTTAGCAGGGTTGGGAAACACCATATATTTT
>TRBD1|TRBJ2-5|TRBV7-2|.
CASSSSRTGQETQYF
TGTGCCAGCAGCTCAAGCCGGACAGGCCAAGAGACCCAGTACTTC
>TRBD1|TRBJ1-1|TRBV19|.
CASSTGRDRGNVAFF
TGTGCCAGTAGTACAGGAAGAGACAGGGGTAATGTAGCTTTCTTT
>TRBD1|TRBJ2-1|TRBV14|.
CASSQDAHRGWGNEQFF
TGTGCCAGCAGCCAAGACGCGCACAGGGGCTGGGGCAATGAGCAGTTCTTC
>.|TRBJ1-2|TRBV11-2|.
CASSRQQGSSGYTF
TGTGCCAGCAGTCGTCAACAGGGATCGAGTGGCTACACCTTC
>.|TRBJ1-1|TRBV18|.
CASSRQARNTEAFF
TGTGCCAGCTCACGACAGGCTCGGAACACTGAAGCTTTCTTT
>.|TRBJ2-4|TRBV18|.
CASSPPGNQVKNIQYF
TGTGCCAGCTCACCACCCGGAAACCAGGTCAAAAACATTCAGTACTTC
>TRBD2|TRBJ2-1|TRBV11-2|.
CATHSPGLAGSNEQFF
TGTGCGACGCACTCACCGGGGCTAGCGGGAAGCAATGAGCAGTTCTTC
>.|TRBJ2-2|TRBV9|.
CASSVEGRTGELFF
TGTGCCAGCAGCGTAGAAGGGAGAACCGGGGAGCTGTTTTTT
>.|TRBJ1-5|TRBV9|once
CASSPEAGAQPQHF
TGTGCCAGCAGCCCGGAGGCGGGGGCCCAGCCCCAGCATTTT
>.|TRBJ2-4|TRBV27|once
CASTSLSQVQGPKNIQYF
TGTGCCAGCACCTCCCTAAGCCAAGTACAGGGTCCCAAAAACATTCAGTACTTC
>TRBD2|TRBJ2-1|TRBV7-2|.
CASSSRTSINEQFF
TGTGCCAGCAGCTCCCGGACTAGCATCAATGAGCAGTTCTTC
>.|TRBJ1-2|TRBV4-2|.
CASSQDRTERYGYTF
TGTGCCAGCAGCCAAGACAGGACAGAGCGGTATGGCTACACCTTC
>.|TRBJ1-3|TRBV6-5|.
CASSYPGGNTIYF
TGTGCCAGCAGTTACCCGGGTGGAAACACCATATATTTT
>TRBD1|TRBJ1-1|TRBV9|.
CASSASHDTGAEAFF
TGTGCCAGCAGCGCATCACACGATACAGGGGCTGAAGCTTTCTTT
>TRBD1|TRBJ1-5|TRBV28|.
CASSPRDRGNSNQPQHF
TGTGCCAGCAGTCCCCGGGACAGGGGGAATAGCAATCAGCCCCAGCATTTT
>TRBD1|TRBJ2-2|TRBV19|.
CASGWDRGMSGELFF
TGTGCCAGTGGCTGGGACAGGGGGATGTCCGGGGAGCTGTTTTTT
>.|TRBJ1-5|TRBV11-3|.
CASSSGGVGNSNQPQHF
TGTGCCAGCAGCTCTGGGGGGGTTGGGAATAGCAATCAGCCCCAGCATTTT
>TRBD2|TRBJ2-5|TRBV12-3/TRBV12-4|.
CASSWGGETQYF
TGTGCCAGCAGTTGGGGGGGAGAGACCCAGTACTTC
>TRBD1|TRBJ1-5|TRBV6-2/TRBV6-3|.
CASSSGQLNQPQHF
TGTGCCAGCAGTTCGGGACAGCTCAATCAGCCCCAGCATTTT
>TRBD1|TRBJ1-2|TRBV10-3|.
CAISESTGANYGYTF
TGTGCCATCAGTGAGTCGACAGGGGCTAACTATGGCTACACCTTC
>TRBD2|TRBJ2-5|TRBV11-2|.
CASSYSWGGETQYF
TGTGCCAGCAGCTATAGCTGGGGGGGGGAGACCCAGTACTTC
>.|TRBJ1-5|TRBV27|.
CASSAGLAQPQHF
TGTGCCAGCAGCGCGGGTTTGGCCCAGCCCCAGCATTTT
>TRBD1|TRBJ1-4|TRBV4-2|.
CASSQVPGQGTNEKLFF
TGTGCCAGCAGCCAGGTCCCCGGACAGGGGACTAATGAAAAACTGTTTTTT
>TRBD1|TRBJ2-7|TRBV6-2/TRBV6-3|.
CASSYGLWTGSYEQYF
TGTGCCAGCAGTTACGGTTTGTGGACAGGGTCCTACGAGCAGTACTTC
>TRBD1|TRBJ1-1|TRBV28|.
CASSQGGTNTEAFF
TGTGCCAGCAGTCAGGGGGGTACGAACACTGAAGCTTTCTTT
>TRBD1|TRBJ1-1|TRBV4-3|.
CASRDRGNTEAFF
TGCGCCAGCCGGGACAGGGGGAACACTGAAGCTTTCTTT
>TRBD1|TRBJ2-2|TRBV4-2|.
CASSPRAQGGITGELFF
TGTGCCAGCAGCCCACGGGCTCAAGGGGGCATCACCGGGGAGCTGTTTTTT
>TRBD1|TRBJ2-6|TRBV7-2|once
CAIASGTGAGANVLTF
TGTGCCATCGCCTCCGGGACAGGGGCCGGGGCCAACGTCCTGACTTTC
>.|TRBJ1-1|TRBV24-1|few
CATSDFSPKGRNTEAFF
TGTGCCACCAGTGATTTTAGTCCTAAGGGGCGGAACACTGAAGCTTTCTTT
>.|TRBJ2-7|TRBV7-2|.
CASSLERRGEQYF
TGTGCCAGCAGCTTAGAACGGCGGGGCGAGCAGTACTTC
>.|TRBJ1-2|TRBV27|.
CASSPGRGYGYTF
TGTGCCAGCAGTCCCGGTAGGGGTTATGGCTACACCTTC
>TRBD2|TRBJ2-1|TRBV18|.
CASSPALAGGFDPYNEQFF
TGTGCCAGCTCACCGGCCCTAGCGGGGGGTTTCGACCCCTACAATGAGCAGTTCTTC
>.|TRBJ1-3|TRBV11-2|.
CASTLSGRGSGNTIYF
TGTGCCAGCACGCTCAGTGGGAGGGGTTCTGGAAACACCATATATTTT
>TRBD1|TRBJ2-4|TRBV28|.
CASSRDRVANIQYF
TGTGCCAGCAGTCGGGACAGGGTGGCGAACATTCAGTACTTC
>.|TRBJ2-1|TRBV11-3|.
CASSPRRGGLFNEQFF
TGTGCCAGCAGCCCCCGTAGGGGGGGCCTCTTCAATGAGCAGTTCTTC
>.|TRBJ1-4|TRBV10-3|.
CAISSTGLGTNEKLFF
TGTGCCATCAGTAGTACAGGGTTGGGAACTAATGAAAAACTGTTTTTT
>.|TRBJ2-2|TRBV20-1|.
CSASRQLNRASGELFF
TGCAGTGCTAGTCGACAATTAAACAGGGCATCCGGGGAGCTGTTTTTT
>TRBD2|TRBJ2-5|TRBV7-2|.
CASSLTLRLAGGLTQYF
TGTGCCAGCAGCTTAACACTGCGACTAGCGGGGGGGTTGACCCAGTACTTC
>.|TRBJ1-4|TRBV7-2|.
CASSIQPGSNEKLFF
TGTGCCAGCTCCATTCAACCGGGGTCTAATGAAAAACTGTTTTTT
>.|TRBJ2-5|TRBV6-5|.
CASTRSGGLEETQYF
TGTGCCAGCACCCGATCGGGCGGGTTGGAAGAGACCCAGTACTTC
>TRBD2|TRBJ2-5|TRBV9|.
CASSPLGGIQETQYF
TGTGCCAGCAGCCCTTTGGGGGGGATCCAAGAGACCCAGTACTTC
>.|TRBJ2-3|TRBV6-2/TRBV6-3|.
CASTPGRGVGTDTQYF
TGTGCCAGCACCCCAGGGCGCGGGGTGGGCACAGATACGCAGTATTTT
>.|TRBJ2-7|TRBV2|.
CASSEIRSWKQYF
TGTGCCAGCAGTGAAATCAGGTCCTGGAAGCAGTACTTC
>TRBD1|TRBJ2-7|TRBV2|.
CASRRTGHEQYF
TGTGCCAGCAGACGGACAGGGCACGAGCAGTACTTC
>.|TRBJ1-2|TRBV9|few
CASSVDGQFGYTF
TGTGCCAGCAGCGTAGATGGGCAGTTTGGCTACACCTTC
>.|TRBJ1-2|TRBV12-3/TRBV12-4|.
CASGSAGGYTF
TGTGCCAGCGGGTCGGCGGGTGGCTACACCTTC
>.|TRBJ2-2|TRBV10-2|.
CASIDSPNTGELFF
TGCGCCAGCATAGACAGCCCGAACACCGGGGAGCTGTTTTTT
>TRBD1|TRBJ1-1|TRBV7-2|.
CASSLAGTGISIF
TGTGCCAGCAGCTTAGCCGGGACAGGAATCTCGATCTTT
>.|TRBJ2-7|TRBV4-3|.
CASSQGAGSFGEQYF
TGCGCCAGCAGCCAAGGGGCAGGGTCGTTTGGGGAGCAGTACTTC
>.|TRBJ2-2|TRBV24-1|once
CATSDPRGANTGELFF
TGTGCCACCAGTGACCCCAGGGGCGCGAACACCGGGGAGCTGTTTTTT
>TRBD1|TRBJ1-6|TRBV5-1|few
CASSLGQGAQNSPLHF
TGCGCCAGCAGCTTGGGTCAGGGGGCGCAGAATTCACCCCTCCACTTT
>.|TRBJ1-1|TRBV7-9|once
CASRYLTQRTEAFF
TGTGCCAGCAGGTACCTCACGCAGAGGACTGAAGCTTTCTTT